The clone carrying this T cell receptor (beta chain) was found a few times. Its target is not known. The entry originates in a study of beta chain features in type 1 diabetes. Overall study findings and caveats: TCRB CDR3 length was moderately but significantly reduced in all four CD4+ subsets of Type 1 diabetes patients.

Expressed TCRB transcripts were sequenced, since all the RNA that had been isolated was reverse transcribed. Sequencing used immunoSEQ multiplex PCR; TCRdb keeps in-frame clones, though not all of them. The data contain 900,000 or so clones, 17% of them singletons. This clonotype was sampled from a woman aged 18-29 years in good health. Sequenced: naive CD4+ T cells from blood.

The CDR3 here is CAISPGGFTDTQYF. The CDR3 DNA follows: TGTGCCATCAGCCCGGGGGGTTTCACAGATACGCAGTATTTT. The chain has TRBV10-3 and TRBJ2-3; 7 bases align to TRBD2. This CDR3 region has 14 residues. V lost 6 bases to trimming and J lost 2 bases; unmatched junction nucleotides: 5. CDR1 and CDR2 (germline): ENHRY, SYGVKD.